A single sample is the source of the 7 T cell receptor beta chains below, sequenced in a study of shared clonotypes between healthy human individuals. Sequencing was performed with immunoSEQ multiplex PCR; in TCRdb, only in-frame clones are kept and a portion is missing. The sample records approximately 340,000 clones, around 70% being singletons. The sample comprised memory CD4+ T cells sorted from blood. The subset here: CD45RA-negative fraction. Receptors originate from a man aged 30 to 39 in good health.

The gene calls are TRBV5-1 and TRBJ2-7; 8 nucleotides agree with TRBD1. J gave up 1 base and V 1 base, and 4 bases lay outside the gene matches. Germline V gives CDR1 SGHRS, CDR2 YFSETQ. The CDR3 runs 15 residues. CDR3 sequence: CASSLRGQGSYEQYF. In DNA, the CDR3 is TGCGCCAGCAGCTTGAGAGGACAGGGTTCCTACGAGCAGTACTTC.

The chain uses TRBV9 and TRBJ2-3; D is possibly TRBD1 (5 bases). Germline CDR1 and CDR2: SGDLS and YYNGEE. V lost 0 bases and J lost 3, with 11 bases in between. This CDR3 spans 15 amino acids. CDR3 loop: CASSVGSRVTDTQYF. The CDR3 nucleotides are TGTGCCAGCAGCGTAGGTTCCAGGGTGACAGATACGCAGTATTTT.

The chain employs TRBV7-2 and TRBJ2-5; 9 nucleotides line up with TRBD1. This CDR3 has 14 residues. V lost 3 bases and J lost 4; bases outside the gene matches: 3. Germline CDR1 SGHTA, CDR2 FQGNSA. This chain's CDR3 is CASSLGQGVETQYF. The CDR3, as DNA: TGTGCCAGCAGCTTGGGACAGGGTGTAGAGACCCAGTACTTC.

CDR3 DNA sequence: TGCGCCAGCAGCTTGGGAAGCCGTCGGTGGAGCTCCTACGAGCAGTACTTC. This codes for CASSLGSRRWSSYEQYF. The chain couples TRBV5-1 to TRBJ2-7; no clear D gene. CDR3 length equals 17 residues. V dropped 0 bases and J dropped 0 bases, with 16 bases sitting between them. Germline V gives CDR1 SGHRS, CDR2 YFSETQ. Full variable domain (rest looked up from reference TRBV5-1 and TRBJ2-7): KAGVTQTPRYLIKTRGQQVTLSCSPISGHRSVSWYQQTPGQGLQFLFEYFSETQRNKGNFPGRFSGRQFSNSRSEMNVSTLELGDSALYLCASSLGSRRWSSYEQYFGPGTRLTVT.

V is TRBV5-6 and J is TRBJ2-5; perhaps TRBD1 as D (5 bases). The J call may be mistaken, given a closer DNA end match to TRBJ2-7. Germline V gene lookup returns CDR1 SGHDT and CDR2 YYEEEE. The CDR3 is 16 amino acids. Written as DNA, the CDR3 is TGTGCCAGCAGCTTCTGGGGCCGAATAGCATCCTACGAGCAGTACTTC. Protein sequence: CASSFWGRIASYEQYF.

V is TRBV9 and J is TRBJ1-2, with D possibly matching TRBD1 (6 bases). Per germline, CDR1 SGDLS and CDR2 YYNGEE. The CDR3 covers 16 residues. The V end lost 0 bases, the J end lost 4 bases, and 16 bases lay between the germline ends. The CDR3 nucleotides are TGTGCCAGCAGCGTAGCTTTACAGGGCGAACGCTATGGCTACACCTTC. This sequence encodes CASSVALQGERYGYTF.

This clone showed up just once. The CDR3 DNA is TGTGCCAGCAGCCAGAAAAGGACTAGCGGCCCCTACGAGCAGTACTTC. It is translated as CASSQKRTSGPYEQYF. The gene calls are TRBV4-2 and TRBJ2-7; 10 positions agree with TRBD2. The V gene's germline CDR1 is LGHNA and CDR2 YNFKEQ. The CDR3 spans 16 residues. V shed 3 bases and J 2 bases; nucleotides not matched to a gene: 7.